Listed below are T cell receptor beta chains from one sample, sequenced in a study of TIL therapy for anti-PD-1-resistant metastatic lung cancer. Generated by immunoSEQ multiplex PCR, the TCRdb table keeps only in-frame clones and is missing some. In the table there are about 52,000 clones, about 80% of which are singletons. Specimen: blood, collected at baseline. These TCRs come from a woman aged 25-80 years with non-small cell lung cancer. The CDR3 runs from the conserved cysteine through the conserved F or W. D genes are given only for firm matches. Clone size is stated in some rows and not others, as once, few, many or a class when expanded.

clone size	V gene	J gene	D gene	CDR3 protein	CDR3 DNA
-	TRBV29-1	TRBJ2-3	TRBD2	CSVRLAGYDTQYF	TGCAGCGTCCGACTAGCGGGATATGATACGCAGTATTTT
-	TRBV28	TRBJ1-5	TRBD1	CASSLVGTGYQPQHF	TGTGCCAGCAGTTTAGTCGGGACAGGGTATCAGCCCCAGCATTTT
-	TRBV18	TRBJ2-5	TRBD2	CASSRTSAEGSETQYF	TGTGCCAGCTCACGGACTAGCGCTGAGGGGTCAGAGACCCAGTACTTC
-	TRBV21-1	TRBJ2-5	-	CASRGTRQGGEQETQYF	TGTGCCAGCAGAGGTACCCGACAGGGAGGGGAGCAAGAGACCCAGTACTTC
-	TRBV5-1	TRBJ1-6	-	CASSLSLRWSPLHF	TGCGCCAGCAGCTTATCCCTACGGTGGTCACCCCTCCACTTT
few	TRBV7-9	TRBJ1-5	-	CASSLTSWNSNQPQHF	TGTGCCAGCAGCCTGACGTCGTGGAATAGCAATCAGCCCCAGCATTTT
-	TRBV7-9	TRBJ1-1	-	CASSEQGIDTEAFF	TGTGCCAGCAGCGAACAGGGTATTGACACTGAAGCTTTCTTT
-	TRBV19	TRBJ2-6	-	CASSPRMGGANVLTF	TGTGCCAGTAGTCCAAGGATGGGGGGGGCCAACGTCCTGACTTTC
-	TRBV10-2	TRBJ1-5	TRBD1	CASSETDRGNQPQHF	TGCGCCAGCAGTGAAACGGACAGGGGAAACCAGCCCCAGCATTTT
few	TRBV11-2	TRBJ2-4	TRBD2	CASSRGAGVTSSAKNIQYF	TGTGCCAGCAGCCGGGGCGCGGGAGTTACCAGTTCGGCCAAAAACATTCAGTACTTC
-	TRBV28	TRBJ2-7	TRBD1	CASSSPGQDSYEQYF	TGTGCCAGCAGTTCACCGGGACAGGACTCCTACGAGCAGTACTTC
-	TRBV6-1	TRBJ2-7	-	CASSEAGGKGEQYF	TGTGCCAGCAGTGAAGCTGGGGGTAAGGGCGAGCAGTACTTC
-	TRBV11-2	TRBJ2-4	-	CASSLVPSLSKNIQYF	TGTGCCAGCAGCTTAGTTCCTAGTTTGAGCAAAAACATTCAGTACTTC
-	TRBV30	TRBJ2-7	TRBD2	CAWSYMSSGGFEQYF	TGTGCCTGGAGTTATATGAGTAGCGGGGGGTTCGAGCAGTACTTC
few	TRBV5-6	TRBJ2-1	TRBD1	CASSLGQGRYEQFF	TGTGCCAGCAGCTTAGGACAGGGGAGGTATGAGCAGTTCTTC
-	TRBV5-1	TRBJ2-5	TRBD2	CASSSPSGEETQYF	TGCGCCAGCAGCTCGCCTAGCGGGGAGGAGACCCAGTACTTC
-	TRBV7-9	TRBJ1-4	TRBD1	CAVGQGASATNEKLFF	TGTGCCGTTGGACAGGGGGCATCAGCAACTAATGAAAAACTGTTTTTT
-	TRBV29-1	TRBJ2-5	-	CSVAGGLHQETQYF	TGCAGCGTTGCCGGGGGACTGCACCAAGAGACCCAGTACTTC
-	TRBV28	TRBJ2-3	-	CASSLGRPSTDTQYF	TGTGCCAGCAGTTTGGGCAGACCATCCACAGATACGCAGTATTTT
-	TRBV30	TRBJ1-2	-	CAWSVRARYGYTF	TGTGCCTGGAGTGTAAGGGCGCGCTATGGCTACACCTTC
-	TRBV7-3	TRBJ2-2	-	CASSFQDPGELFF	TGTGCCAGCAGCTTTCAGGACCCCGGGGAGCTGTTTTTT
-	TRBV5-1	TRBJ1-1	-	CASSPTQSRNTEAFF	TGCGCCAGCAGCCCCACCCAGTCAAGGAACACTGAAGCTTTCTTT
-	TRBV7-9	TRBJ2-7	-	CASSLVSPAREQYF	TGTGCCAGCAGCTTAGTATCCCCTGCGAGGGAGCAGTACTTC
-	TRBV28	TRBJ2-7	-	CASSSPRQGGEQYF	TGTGCCAGCAGTTCACCCCGACAGGGAGGCGAGCAGTACTTC
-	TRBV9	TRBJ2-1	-	CASSVRSGPYNEQFF	TGTGCCAGCAGCGTACGCAGCGGGCCATACAATGAGCAGTTCTTC
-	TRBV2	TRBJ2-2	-	CASSELSAVTGELFF	TGTGCCAGCAGTGAATTGTCGGCCGTCACCGGGGAGCTGTTTTTT